This T cell receptor (beta chain) was sequenced for a study of cytomegalovirus exposure and HLA in healthy donors. General study findings and limits: Researchers reportedly found TCR beta sequences accurately predicted most subjects' HLA-A and HLA-B alleles. A missense DCLRE1C variant was associated with V- and J-gene trimming of TCR beta chains in a later analysis, and an independent cohort replicated the association. The authors listed some 150 TCR beta chains as cytomegalovirus-associated.

The length of the CDR3 is 9 residues. Per germline, CDR1 DFQATT and CDR2 SNEGSKA (reference sequence). The PCR ran on 60 Vbeta and 13 Jbeta primers. Repertoires were generated with immunoSEQ multiplex PCR, while TCRdb's copy carries only in-frame clones and drops some. Among 180,000 or so clones, roughly 73% were seen once, and the ten largest hold less than 9.5%. This clone has only a few counts. Antigen unknown. The junction departs from the called germline gene at one end, perhaps through a read error. The chain joins TRBV20-1 to TRBJ2-7, with 9 positions matching TRBD1. Input material: PBMCs. The TCR comes from a woman between 35 and 50 years old in good health and CMV-seropositive. The CDR3 loop reads CSILGQGSF. Here the CDR3 DNA reads TGCAGTATCCTGGGACAGGGAAGCTTC.